This T cell receptor beta chain is drawn from a study of T cells in localized non-small cell lung cancer. General study points: Greater T cell density in blood accompanied longer overall survival. There were a median roughly 54 of the top 100 tumor clones appearing in adjacent lung. Only one tumor region went through sequencing, so heterogeneity may still be there. Adjacent uninvolved lung had the highest clonality, suggesting focused antigen responses.

Clones were sequenced by immunoSEQ multiplex PCR, and TCRdb holds only the in-frame ones, with some missing. The sample records fewer than 6,500 clones, 40% to 50% being singletons. V lost 2 bases to trimming and J lost 4 bases, with 14 bases between them. This CDR3 contains 15 residues. Germline lookup yields CDR1 KGHSH and CDR2 LQKENI. Points on this clone: As yet, its antigen is unknown.

The sequence derives from a man between 35 and 75 years old with stage I lung adenocarcinoma. Specimen: lung tumor tissue, collected before any cancer treatment. V usage is TRBV18 and J usage is TRBJ2-5; possibly TRBD1 for D (6 bases). The CDR3 DNA reads TGTGCCAGCTCACCAAGGCGGCAGGGGAGAGAGACCCAGTACTTC. Translated: CASSPRRQGRETQYF.